A single sample is the source of the 6 T cell receptor beta chains below, sequenced in a study of T-cell memory formation after mild COVID-19. Via MiXCR, TCRdb re-called the 5' RACE reads, giving one row per CDR3 protein. The table has approximately 480,000 distinct CDR3 sequences, over 15% seen once. The sequencing sample was made of PBMCs or a T cell subset sorted from them (not recorded which). These receptor sequences come from an adult woman who had mild COVID-19 (a few samples of this study predate the infection). Cell type and time point are not known.

The chain is built from TRBV5-6 and TRBJ1-3; TRBD1 aligns across 8 bases. The CDR3 covers 15 residues. Germline V gives CDR1 SGHDT, CDR2 YYEEEE. The V and J ends lost 1 base and 2 bases, in that order; junction bases with no gene match: 2. The CDR3 spells CASSLTGGTGNTIYF. The CDR3 DNA is TGTGCCAGCAGCTTGACAGGGGGAACTGGAAACACCATATATTTT.

This clonotype was detected a few times. The rearrangement uses TRBV5-1 and TRBJ2-2, with D possibly matching TRBD2 (5 bases). The length of the CDR3 is 13 residues. CDR1 SGHRS and CDR2 YFSETQ come from the germline V gene. V gave up 6 bases and J gave up 1 base, with 7 bases separating them. The CDR3 region has the DNA TGCGCCAGCACTGAGGGGAACACCGGGGAGCTGTTTTTT. Amino acids: CASTEGNTGELFF.

This clonotype was seen only a few times. The V gene is TRBV27, the J gene TRBJ2-7; D is possibly TRBD2 (7 bases). This CDR3 spans 14 amino acids. Germline CDR1 is MNHEY and CDR2 is SMNVEV (reference sequence). With 2 bases removed from V and 4 bases from J, the gap between germline ends came to 12 bases. The CDR3 region has the DNA TGTGCCAGCAGTTTAAGGGGGGAGGGGTACGAGCAGTACTTC. This codes for CASSLRGEGYEQYF.

The V gene is TRBV7-9, the J gene TRBJ1-1; possible D gene TRBD1, 5 bases. Germline loops: CDR1 SEHNR, CDR2 FQNEAQ (reference sequence). This CDR3 region has 15 residues. V lost 1 base, J lost 4 bases, and 13 bases lay in between. The DNA of the CDR3 is TGTGCCAGCAGCTTAGTTCCGGGGCGCGTCACTGAAGCTTTCTTT. It codes for CASSLVPGRVTEAFF.

In this sample, this clonotype turned up many times. The chain recombines TRBV5-1 with TRBJ2-1, with TRBD1 matching over 7 bases. Looked up from germline, CDR1 is SGHRS and CDR2 is YFSETQ. Losses at the gene ends were 1 base for V and 7 bases for J; bases not matched to a gene: 8. The CDR3 runs to 15 residues. In DNA form, the CDR3 reads TGCGCCAGCAGCTTGTTTGAGACAGGGCGGAATGAGCAGTTCTTC. Encoded protein: CASSLFETGRNEQFF.

This clonotype was seen a handful of times. The chain has TRBV20-1 and TRBJ1-5; no clear D gene. Trimming left V 1 base short and J 3 bases short, with 7 bases between. Germline values: CDR1 DFQATT, CDR2 SNEGSKA (reference sequence). The CDR3 loop spans 13 amino acids. The CDR3 DNA reads TGCAGTGCTAGAGGCGCACTCAATCAGCCCCAGCATTTT. The encoded protein is CSARGALNQPQHF.